These 28 T cell receptor beta chains share one sample of origin, sequenced in a study of siplizumab effects on memory and regulatory T cells. TCRdb's table, derived via immunoSEQ multiplex PCR, lists solely in-frame clones and lacks some. Among around 7,400 clones listed, under 80% were seen once. The sample consisted of effector memory CD8+ T cells sorted from blood. Subset here: unstimulated CD8+ effector memory T cells. These receptors came from a human donor in good health.

The chain joins TRBV30 to TRBJ2-7, with TRBD1 as a possible D gene (6 bases). The CDR3 loop spans 13 amino acids. The germline CDR1 and CDR2 sequences are GTSNPN and SVGIG (reference sequence). Trimming shortened V by 2 bases and J by 3 bases, and 11 bases separated the two germline ends. CDR3 bases: TGTGCCTGGAGTCTGGACAGATACTACGAGCAGTACTTC. Translated, it gives CAWSLDRYYEQYF.

The chain recombines TRBV29-1 with TRBJ2-7; the match to TRBD2 covers 7 bases. V lost 4 bases to trimming and J lost 0 bases; unmatched junction nucleotides: 3. From germline, CDR1 is SQVTM and CDR2 ANQGSEA. The CDR3 sequence is 13 residues long. CDR3 sequence reads: CSVVGTNSYEQYF. DNA of the CDR3: TGCAGCGTTGTGGGGACTAACTCCTACGAGCAGTACTTC.

This clone has a handful of counts. The CDR3 sequence is CASTPMTNYGYTF. In nucleotides, the CDR3 is TGTGCCAGCACCCCCATGACTAACTATGGCTACACCTTC. V is TRBV7-9 and J is TRBJ1-2; D ambiguous. The ends were cut back, 7 bases at V and 0 bases at J, with 9 bases in the middle. The germline CDR1 and CDR2 sequences are SEHNR and FQNEAQ (reference sequence). CDR3 size: 13 residues.

V and J are TRBV7-9 and TRBJ2-5; 7 bases align to TRBD2. CDR3 length: 16 amino acids. V shed 5 bases and J 4 bases; nucleotides not matched to a gene: 13. The V gene's germline CDR1 is SEHNR and CDR2 FQNEAQ (reference sequence). The CDR3 region is CASSPAVGPGGETQYF. In DNA form, the CDR3 reads TGTGCCAGCAGCCCCGCGGTGGGGCCGGGGGGAGAGACCCAGTACTTC. Looking up the rest from reference TRBV7-9 and TRBJ2-5 gives the full variable domain: DTGVSQNPRHKITKRGQNVTFRCDPISEHNRLYWYRQTLGQGPEFLTYFQNEAQLEKSRLLSDRFSAERPKGSFSTLEIQRTEQGDSAMYLCASSPAVGPGGETQYFGPGTRLLVL.

The chain couples TRBV28 to TRBJ2-1, with 13 bases matching TRBD2. The CDR3 is 15 residues long. The ends lost 6 bases at V and 5 bases at J; junction bases unmatched: 4. The V gene's germline CDR1 is MDHEN and CDR2 SYDVKM. CDR3 DNA: TGTGCCAGCAGAGGAACTAGCGGGAGGGACAATGAGCAGTTCTTC. Translation: CASRGTSGRDNEQFF. Using reference TRBV28 and TRBJ2-1 for the parts outside the CDR3, the full variable domain is DVKVTQSSRYLVKRTGEKVFLECVQDMDHENMFWYRQDPGLGLRLIYFSYDVKMKEKGDIPEGYSVSREKKERFSLILESASTNQTSMYLCASRGTSGRDNEQFFGPGTRLTVL.

CDR3 sequence: CASSWTSSYNEQFF. In DNA, the CDR3 is TGTGCCAGCAGTTGGACTAGCTCCTACAATGAGCAGTTCTTC. The chain carries TRBV7-9 and TRBJ2-1; 7 nucleotides line up with TRBD2. The germline V gene encodes CDR1 SEHNR and CDR2 FQNEAQ (reference sequence). V shed 6 bases and J 0 bases; nucleotides not matched to a gene: 2. This CDR3 is built from 14 residues.

This clone was counted once. The gene calls are TRBV10-3 and TRBJ2-7, with D uncertain. Germline assignment: CDR1 ENHRY and CDR2 SYGVKD. The CDR3 covers 13 residues. Deletions cut 4 bases from V and 3 bases from J, with 10 bases between. CDR3 sequence: CAISAKVLYEQYF. The CDR3 region has the DNA TGTGCCATCAGTGCAAAGGTCCTCTACGAGCAGTACTTC.

The rearrangement joins TRBV29-1 to TRBJ1-1; the D is unclear. CDR1 and CDR2 (germline): SQVTM, ANQGSEA. The CDR3 extends over 11 amino acids. V lost 0 bases, J lost 8 bases, and 7 bases lay in between. This chain's CDR3 is CSVEESWEAFF. Here the CDR3 DNA reads TGCAGCGTTGAAGAAAGCTGGGAAGCTTTCTTT. Full variable domain (remainder filled in from reference TRBV29-1 and TRBJ1-1): SAVISQKPSRDICQRGTSLTIQCQVDSQVTMMFWYRQQPGQSLTLIATANQGSEATYESGFVIDKFPISRPNLTFSTLTVSNMSPEDSSIYLCSVEESWEAFFGQGTRLTVV.

V usage is TRBV30 and J usage is TRBJ1-4, with D perhaps matching TRBD1 (6 bases). The CDR3 length is 14 residues. Germline-derived CDR1 and CDR2 are GTSNPN and SVGIG (reference sequence). V dropped 5 bases and J dropped 6 bases, with 16 bases sitting between them. The CDR3 region has the DNA TGTGCCTGGTCAAGCCTGGGGGCTTATGAAAAACTGTTTTTT. Translating it yields CAWSSLGAYEKLFF.

The gene calls are TRBV7-9 and TRBJ1-4; TRBD1 aligns across 7 bases. The CDR3 consists of 15 residues. V shed 5 bases and J 0 bases; nucleotides not matched to a gene: 3. Germline V lookup: CDR1 SEHNR, CDR2 FQNEAQ (reference sequence). The CDR3 DNA reads as TGTGCCAGCAGCCTGCAGGGGGCAACTAATGAAAAACTGTTTTTT. Amino acids: CASSLQGATNEKLFF.

The CDR3 DNA reads as TGTGCCAGCCTCCAGGGAACGGGAGGGCCGGGGAATGAGCAGTTCTTC. Protein: CASLQGTGGPGNEQFF. This rearrangement joins TRBV7-9 to TRBJ2-1; 8 bases align to TRBD2. Germline-derived CDR1 and CDR2 are SEHNR and FQNEAQ (reference sequence). This CDR3 has 16 amino acids. Trimming took 8 bases from V and 7 from J; bases not matched to a gene: 16.

This chain uses TRBV7-9 with TRBJ1-5; D not certain. The ends were cut back, 5 bases at V and 6 bases at J, with 8 bases in the middle. Germline values: CDR1 SEHNR, CDR2 FQNEAQ (reference sequence). The CDR3 loop spans 12 amino acids. The CDR3 bases are TGTGCCAGCAGCCCGGGCGGTCAGCCCCAGCATTTT. Translation: CASSPGGQPQHF.

The chain recombines TRBV27 with TRBJ2-7; D is undetermined. Trimming stripped 2 bases from V and 7 bases from J, with 15 bases between. CDR1 and CDR2 from the germline V gene are MNHEY and SMNVEV (reference sequence). The CDR3 is 14 amino acids. The CDR3 protein is CASSLLAQAAEQYF. For the CDR3, the DNA is TGTGCCAGCAGTTTACTTGCTCAGGCAGCGGAGCAGTACTTC.

The chain employs TRBV2 and TRBJ2-1; D call uncertain. The V end was cut by 4 bases, the J end by 7 bases, with 5 bases between. The CDR3 spans 11 residues. The germline CDR1 and CDR2 sequences are SNHLY and FYNNEI. CDR3 in DNA: TGTGCCAGCAGTGGTAGAAATGAGCAGTTCTTC. This translates into CASSGRNEQFF.

This clone appeared a few times. This chain uses TRBV7-3 with TRBJ2-5; 8 bases are shared with TRBD2. The J call is doubtful: the DNA matches TRBJ2-7 better. The CDR3 is 14 residues long. Germline assignment: CDR1 SGHTA and CDR2 FQGTGA. DNA of the CDR3: TGTGCCAGCAGCTCGGAGGCGGGGGGCCACGAGCAGTACTTC. Residues: CASSSEAGGHEQYF.

V is TRBV5-1 and J is TRBJ2-3; D is perhaps TRBD2 (6 bases). Deletions cut 1 base from V and 6 bases from J, with 9 bases between. Germline V gene data show CDR1 as SGHRS and CDR2 as YFSETQ. This CDR3 contains 13 residues. The CDR3 DNA sequence: TGCGCCAGCAGCTTGTATCGGGGGGATACGCAGTATTTT. Protein product: CASSLYRGDTQYF.

This rearrangement joins TRBV2 to TRBJ2-7; D gene ambiguous. Trimming removed 4 bases from V and 0 bases from J, with 13 bases in between. The V gene's germline CDR1 is SNHLY and CDR2 FYNNEI. CDR3 size: 15 residues. CDR3 sequence (DNA): TGTGCCAGCAGTGCCGGGCGGTTGGACTCCTACGAGCAGTACTTC. Encoded protein: CASSAGRLDSYEQYF.

This clone was seen just once. This sequence joins TRBV11-3 and TRBJ2-2; D not resolved. Germline assignment: CDR1 SGHNT and CDR2 YENEEA. V was pared by 1 base and J by 5 bases, with 11 bases between. The CDR3 has 15 residues. The CDR3 protein is CASSLGPAGTGELFF. The CDR3 region has the DNA TGTGCCAGCAGCTTAGGCCCAGCCGGAACCGGGGAGCTGTTTTTT.

The V call is TRBV11-3, the J call TRBJ2-1, with no clear D. The length of the CDR3 is 14 residues. Germline V gene lookup returns CDR1 SGHNT and CDR2 YENEEA. Deletions cut 3 bases from V and 6 bases from J, with 12 bases between. CDR3 region: CASSFLSVGNEQFF. CDR3 nucleotide sequence: TGTGCCAGCAGCTTTTTATCTGTTGGCAATGAGCAGTTCTTC. The complete variable domain, with remaining parts taken from reference TRBV11-3 and TRBJ2-1, reads EAGVVQSPRYKIIEKKQPVAFWCNPISGHNTLYWYLQNLGQGPELLIRYENEEAVDDSQLPKDRFSAERLKGVDSTLKIQPAELGDSAVYLCASSFLSVGNEQFFGPGTRLTVL.

The chain is built from TRBV27 and TRBJ2-1; TRBD2 aligns across 12 bases. Trimming took 5 bases from V and 4 from J; bases not matched to a gene: 9. This CDR3 is built from 17 residues. Germline-derived CDR1 and CDR2 are MNHEY and SMNVEV (reference sequence). The CDR3 bases are TGTGCCAGCAGTACCCGGACTAGCGGGATATTATACAATGAGCAGTTCTTC. It yields the protein CASSTRTSGILYNEQFF.

The chain has TRBV2 and TRBJ2-5; no clear D. The V gene lost 3 bases and the J gene lost 1 base, with 18 bases spanning the gap. Per germline, CDR1 SNHLY and CDR2 FYNNEI. The CDR3 length is 17 residues. The CDR3 region is CASSDPSAYDPQETQYF. In nucleotides, the CDR3 is TGTGCCAGCAGTGATCCCAGCGCCTACGACCCCCAAGAGACCCAGTACTTC.

The chain combines TRBV5-6 with TRBJ2-3; D is uncertain. V was pared by 0 bases and J by 4 bases, with 6 bases between. This CDR3 comprises 13 residues. Per germline, CDR1 SGHDT and CDR2 YYEEEE. The CDR3 here is CASSLVVSDTQYF. The CDR3 nucleotides are TGTGCCAGCAGCTTGGTAGTGTCAGATACGCAGTATTTT.

The J gene is TRBJ2-3, the V gene TRBV2, with 7 bases fitting TRBD2. J was trimmed by 5 bases and V by 4 bases; bases with no gene match: 6. The germline V gene has CDR1 SNHLY and CDR2 FYNNEI. This CDR3 has 14 amino acids. The CDR3 reads CASSVLLALDTQYF. In DNA, the CDR3 is TGTGCCAGCAGTGTTTTACTAGCGTTAGATACGCAGTATTTT.

The gene calls are TRBV9 and TRBJ1-6; possibly TRBD1 for D (5 bases). This CDR3 is 13 amino acids long. Germline V CDR1 and CDR2: SGDLS, YYNGEE. With 4 bases removed from V and 6 bases from J, the gap between germline ends came to 8 bases. CDR3 sequence: CASSPGINSPLHF. In DNA, the CDR3 is TGTGCCAGCAGCCCAGGGATTAATTCACCCCTCCACTTT.

This rearrangement joins TRBV9 to TRBJ2-7, with D maybe TRBD1 (5 bases). Trimming cost V 3 bases and J 4 bases, with 14 bases left between them. CDR1 and CDR2 from the germline V gene are SGDLS and YYNGEE. The CDR3 spans 14 residues. This chain's CDR3 is CASSAGLQGYEQYF. DNA for the CDR3: TGTGCCAGCAGCGCTGGGCTCCAGGGATACGAGCAGTACTTC.

This chain joins TRBV7-8 and TRBJ2-7; D gene uncertain. V was shortened by 8 bases and J by 5 bases, with 13 bases between the two germline ends. Germline V gene lookup returns CDR1 SGHVS and CDR2 FQNEAQ. The CDR3 runs to 12 residues. The CDR3 reads CASGLQVDEQYF. DNA for the CDR3: TGTGCCAGCGGGCTCCAAGTCGACGAGCAGTACTTC.

In this sample, this clone is medium-sized. J is TRBJ2-1 and V is TRBV9, with D unclear. The germline V and J ends were trimmed by 3 bases and 5 bases, with 6 bases remaining between them. The CDR3 is 12 amino acids. The germline V gene has CDR1 SGDLS and CDR2 YYNGEE. The CDR3 reads CASSEGNNEQFF. DNA for the CDR3: TGTGCCAGCAGCGAAGGGAACAATGAGCAGTTCTTC.

This clone was picked up a small number of times. This sequence joins TRBV28 and TRBJ2-1; the match to TRBD2 covers 12 bases. Germline CDR1 reads MDHEN; CDR2 reads SYDVKM. V lost 0 bases, J lost 15 bases, and 9 bases stayed unmatched. The CDR3 loop spans 15 amino acids. The DNA for the CDR3 is TGTGCCAGCAGTTTATGGGCTAGCGGGAGGGCCGTGTGGTTCTTC. Translated, it gives CASSLWASGRAVWFF.